This T cell receptor (beta chain) was identified in a study of radiotherapy plus CTLA-4 blockade in lung cancer. Germline V CDR1 and CDR2: SGHKS, YYEKEE (reference sequence). The CDR3 sequence is 14 residues long. V dropped 3 bases and J dropped 3 bases, with 13 bases sitting between them. The table lists this clone with a few counts. TCRdb's copy holds only in-frame clones and misses some; the assay was immunoSEQ multiplex PCR. The sample consists of 90,000 to 100,000 clones, around 79% of them appearing once. Specimen: peripheral blood, collected from a patient treated with radiotherapy plus ipilimumab. The TCR comes from a human donor with non-small cell lung cancer who had a partial response to radiotherapy plus ipilimumab. Some clones in this sample may be carry-over from other donors' samples. This chain links TRBV5-5 with TRBJ2-7; possible D gene TRBD2, 6 bases. The CDR3 is CASSSTQGGYEQYF. CDR3 sequence (DNA): TGTGCCAGCAGCTCGACCCAGGGAGGCTACGAGCAGTACTTC.